This TCR beta chain originates from a study of breast tumors, draining lymph nodes, adjacent tissues (dated by TCRdb to the mid-2010s). Regarding the study in general: Breast cancer patients provided tumor, adjacent nontumor tissue and axillary lymph nodes, and the study compared the TCR beta repertoires across these three sources. The study was designed to assess the relationships and possible T-cell exchange between tumor, surrounding tissue and draining lymph node repertoires in human breast cancer.

Results the study describes overall, beyond this receptor: Tumor and nontumor tissue repertoires were found to be significantly more similar in luminal-like than in basal-like breast cancer. T-cell repertoire diversity in tumors was found to be lower than in lymph nodes but higher than in nontumor tissue, and preferential V and J gene usage was observed. The data were judged consistent with most tumor T cells deriving from the lymph node and then expanding within tumor tissue. The conclusion that tumor T cells originate in lymph nodes was framed as consistent with a hypothesis rather than directly demonstrated.

Instrument used: Illumina HiSeq 2000. Multiplex PCR amplification was used to generate the TCR beta chain libraries. The amplified TCR beta chain products were analyzed by high-throughput sequencing. In-frame beta chains were kept once TCRdb had trimmed the public reads at Q25 with fastp and called clones with MiXCR. Every distinct CDR3 protein forms one entry, paired with its most common genes and DNA. The sample records 100,000 or so distinct CDR3 sequences, less than 25% of which are singletons. The ten largest clonotypes hold approximately 1.2% of the sample. A remark on this clonotype: This clone's antigen is unknown. The sample holds no much larger clone one base away, and base qualities are not on file.

V and J are truncated by 2 bases and 3 bases respectively, leaving an intervening sequence of 7 bases. From the cysteine up to the phenylalanine, the CDR3 has a length of 13 residues. Just the 39-base CDR3 DNA is kept, in frame starting at base 1. CDR1 is given as MNHEY and CDR2 as SVGAGI, both from the germline V gene. Lymph node samples were obtained from the axillary draining lymph nodes of breast cancer patients. Sequencing was done on a sample of axillary lymph node tissue. Here the chain combines TRBV6-5 and TRBJ1-2; confidence is insufficient to name the D gene. The clonotype was recovered from a female donor with breast cancer. Some clones in this sample may be carry-over from other donors' samples. The DNA reads TGTGCCAGCAGTTACGGCTTTTACTATGGCTACACCTTC. It specifies CASSYGFYYGYTF.